This T cell receptor (beta chain) was sequenced for a study of blood T cell repertoires in COVID-19. Across the whole study: Material from acute and convalescent COVID-19 was sourced from the United States, Italy and Spain. T cells, B-cell-depleted T cells, or PBMCs supplied cDNA or gDNA.

The protocol was immunoSEQ multiplex PCR, while the TCRdb copy is restricted to in-frame clones and leaves out a portion. The sample lists approximately 76,000 clones; 70% to 90% were seen once. This CDR3 has 16 residues. The V gene end was trimmed by 3 bases and the J gene end by 2 bases; junction bases not matched to a gene: 6. Germline CDR1 and CDR2: LNHNV and YYDKDF (reference sequence). The sequence came from a man under 40 with acute or convalescent COVID-19. This chain links TRBV15 with TRBJ1-2; 10 bases line up with TRBD1. Sequenced sample: peripheral blood. The CDR3 DNA sequence: TGTGCCACCAGCAGCCGAGACAGGGGGCTGAACTATGGCTACACCTTC. As protein: CATSSRDRGLNYGYTF.